The present entry profiles one T cell receptor beta chain with its context. Trimming shortened V by 3 bases and J by 4 bases, and 6 bases separated the two germline ends. The germline V gene has CDR1 MDHEN and CDR2 SYDVKM. This CDR3 region has 12 residues. Method: immunoSEQ multiplex PCR; TCRdb's copy keeps in-frame clones and lacks some. Of roughly 55,000 clones in the sample, around 96% were seen once. The data originate from a study of control samples from healthy donors and cancer patients. This clonotype originated in a young woman in good health. The sequenced sample consisted of blood. V and J are TRBV28 and TRBJ1-1; D ambiguous. The CDR3 loop reads CASSFLRTEAFF. As DNA, the CDR3 is TGTGCCAGCAGTTTTCTTCGCACTGAAGCTTTCTTT. The full variable domain, rest sourced from reference TRBV28 and TRBJ1-1, is DVKVTQSSRYLVKRTGEKVFLECVQDMDHENMFWYRQDPGLGLRLIYFSYDVKMKEKGDIPEGYSVSREKKERFSLILESASTNQTSMYLCASSFLRTEAFFGQGTRLTVV.